This T cell receptor (beta chain) was observed in a study of blood T cell repertoires in COVID-19. For the study at large: COVID-19 samples collected from the United States, Italy and Spain covered acute and convalescent phases. T cells, B-cell-depleted T cells, or PBMCs supplied cDNA or gDNA.

J lost 2 bases, V lost 0 bases, and 7 bases had no gene match. Germline V gives CDR1 GTSNPN, CDR2 SVGIG (reference sequence). The CDR3 is 15 residues long. Original data processing: The authors estimated nucleated cell counts from reference gene primer amplification. Generated by immunoSEQ multiplex PCR, the TCRdb table keeps only in-frame clones and is missing some. The DNA gave D and trimming, while V, J and clone size come from that table. Here the sample spans roughly 68,000 clones, roughly 85% being singletons. The rearrangement uses TRBV30 and TRBJ2-7; TRBD1 matches at 7 bases. The sequence was obtained from a man aged 45-60 years with acute or convalescent COVID-19. Sequencing input: peripheral blood. CDR3 sequence: CAWSVGDRLTYEQYF. DNA for the CDR3: TGTGCCTGGAGTGTAGGGGACAGATTAACCTACGAGCAGTACTTC.